Described below is a single TCR beta chain sequence and its context. Multiplex PCR with BIOMED2 TRB-A/B primer pools amplified TRB rearrangements. TCRdb re-analysed the multiplex PCR reads in MiXCR, keeping a single row per CDR3 protein. The repertoire holds about 9,400 distinct CDR3 sequences, with approximately 33% as singletons. These data are taken from a study of T and B cells in COVID-19 patients. Background on the study: The recovered patients had mostly mild to moderate COVID-19 with outpatient management.

The CDR3 consists of 13 residues. The germline CDR1 and CDR2 sequences are SGHVS and FNYEAQ. Deletions cut 2 bases from V and 5 bases from J, with 6 bases between. Blood genomic DNA input for TRB amplification was about 250-500 ng. The chain uses TRBV7-6 and TRBJ1-4; D gene ambiguous. This receptor was taken from a human donor who had recovered from COVID-19. The sequencing input was blood. DNA for the CDR3: TGTGCCAGCAGCTTACCCGAGAATGAAAAACTGTTTTTT. Amino acids: CASSLPENEKLFF.